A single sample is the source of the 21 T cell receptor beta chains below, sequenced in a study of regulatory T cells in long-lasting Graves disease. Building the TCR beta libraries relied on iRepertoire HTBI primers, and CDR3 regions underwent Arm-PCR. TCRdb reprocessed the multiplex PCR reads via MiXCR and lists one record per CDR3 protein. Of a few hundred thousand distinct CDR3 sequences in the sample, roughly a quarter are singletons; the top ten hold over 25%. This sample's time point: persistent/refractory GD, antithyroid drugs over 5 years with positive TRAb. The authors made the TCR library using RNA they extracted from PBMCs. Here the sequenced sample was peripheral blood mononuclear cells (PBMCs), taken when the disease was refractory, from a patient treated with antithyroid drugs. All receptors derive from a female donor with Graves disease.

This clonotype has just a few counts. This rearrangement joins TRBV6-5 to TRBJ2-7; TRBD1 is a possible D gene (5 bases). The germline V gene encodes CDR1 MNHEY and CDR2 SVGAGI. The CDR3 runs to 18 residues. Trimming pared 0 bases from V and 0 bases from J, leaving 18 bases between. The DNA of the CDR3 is TGTGCCAGCAGTTACTCGGGGATTGGACAACTGAGCTCCTACGAGCAGTACTTC. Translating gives CASSYSGIGQLSSYEQYF.

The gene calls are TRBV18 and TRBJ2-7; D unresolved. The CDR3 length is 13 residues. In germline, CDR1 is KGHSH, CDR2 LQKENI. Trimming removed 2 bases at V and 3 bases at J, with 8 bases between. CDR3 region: CASSPWGDYEQYF. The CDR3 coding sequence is TGTGCCAGCTCACCATGGGGTGACTACGAGCAGTACTTC.

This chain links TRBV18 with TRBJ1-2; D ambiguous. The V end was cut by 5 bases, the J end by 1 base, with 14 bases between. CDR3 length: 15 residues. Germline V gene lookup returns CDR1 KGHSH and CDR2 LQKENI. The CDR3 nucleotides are TGTGCCAGCTCAGCTCAAGAGGCACTTAACTATGGCTACACCTTC. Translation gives CASSAQEALNYGYTF.

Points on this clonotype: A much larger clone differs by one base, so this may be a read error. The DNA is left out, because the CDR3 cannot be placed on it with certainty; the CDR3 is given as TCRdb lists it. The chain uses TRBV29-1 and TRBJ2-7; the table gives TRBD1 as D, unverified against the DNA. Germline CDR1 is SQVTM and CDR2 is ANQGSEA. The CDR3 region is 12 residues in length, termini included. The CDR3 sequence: CSVGDGSYEQHF.

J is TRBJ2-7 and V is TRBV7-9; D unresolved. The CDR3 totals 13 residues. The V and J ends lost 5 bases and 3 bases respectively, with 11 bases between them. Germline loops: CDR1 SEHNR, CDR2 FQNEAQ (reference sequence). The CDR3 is CASSPYSRYEQYF. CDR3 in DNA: TGTGCCAGCAGCCCCTATTCCCGCTACGAGCAGTACTTC.

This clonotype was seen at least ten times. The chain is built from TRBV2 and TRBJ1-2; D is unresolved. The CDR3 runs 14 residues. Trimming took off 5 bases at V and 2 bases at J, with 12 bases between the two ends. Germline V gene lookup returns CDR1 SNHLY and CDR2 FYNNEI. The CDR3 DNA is TGTGCCAGCAGTACTGGGGAAGGGAACTATGGCTACACCTTC. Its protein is CASSTGEGNYGYTF.

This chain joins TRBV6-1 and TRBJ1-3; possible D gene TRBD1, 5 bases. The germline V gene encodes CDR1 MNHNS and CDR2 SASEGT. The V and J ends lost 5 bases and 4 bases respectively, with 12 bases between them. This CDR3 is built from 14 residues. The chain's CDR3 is CASSRQPAGNTIYF. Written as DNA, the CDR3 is TGTGCCAGCAGTAGACAGCCAGCCGGAAACACCATATATTTT.

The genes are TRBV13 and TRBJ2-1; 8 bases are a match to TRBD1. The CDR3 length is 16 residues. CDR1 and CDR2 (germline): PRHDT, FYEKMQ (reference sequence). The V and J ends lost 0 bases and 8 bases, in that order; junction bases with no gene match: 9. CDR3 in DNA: TGTGCCAGCAGCTTAGGGACAGGGGTACCCCTGGATGAGCAGTTCTTC. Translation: CASSLGTGVPLDEQFF.

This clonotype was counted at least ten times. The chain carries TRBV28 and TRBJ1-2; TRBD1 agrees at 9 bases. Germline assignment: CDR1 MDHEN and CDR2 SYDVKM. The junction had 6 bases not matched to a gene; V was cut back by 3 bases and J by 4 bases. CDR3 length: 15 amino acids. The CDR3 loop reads CASSFTGGWVYGYTF. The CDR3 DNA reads TGTGCCAGCAGTTTTACAGGGGGCTGGGTCTATGGCTACACCTTC.

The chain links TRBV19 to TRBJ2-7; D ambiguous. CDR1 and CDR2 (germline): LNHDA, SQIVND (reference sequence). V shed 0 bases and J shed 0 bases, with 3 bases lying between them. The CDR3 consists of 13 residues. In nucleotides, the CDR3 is TGTGCCAGTAGTATAGATTACTCCTACGAGCAGTACTTC. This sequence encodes CASSIDYSYEQYF.

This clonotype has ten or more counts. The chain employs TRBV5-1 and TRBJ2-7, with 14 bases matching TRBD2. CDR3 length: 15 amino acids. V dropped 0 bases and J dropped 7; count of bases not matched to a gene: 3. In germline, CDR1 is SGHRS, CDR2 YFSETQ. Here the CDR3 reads CASSLGTSGRREQYF. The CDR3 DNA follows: TGCGCCAGCAGCTTGGGGACTAGCGGGAGGCGAGAGCAGTACTTC.

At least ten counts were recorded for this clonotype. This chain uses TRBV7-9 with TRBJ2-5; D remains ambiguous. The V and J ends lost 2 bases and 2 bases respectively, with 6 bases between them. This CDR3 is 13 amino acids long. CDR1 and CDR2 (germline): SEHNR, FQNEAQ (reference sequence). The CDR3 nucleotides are TGTGCCAGCAGCTTATTTTCACAAGAGACCCAGTACTTC. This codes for CASSLFSQETQYF.

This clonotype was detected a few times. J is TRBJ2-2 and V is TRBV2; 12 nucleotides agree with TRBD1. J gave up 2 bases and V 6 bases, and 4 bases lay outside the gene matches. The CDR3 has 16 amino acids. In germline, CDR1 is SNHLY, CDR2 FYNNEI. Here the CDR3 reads CASRGQGATNTGELFF. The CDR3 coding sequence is TGTGCCAGCAGGGGACAGGGGGCTACTAACACCGGGGAGCTGTTTTTT.

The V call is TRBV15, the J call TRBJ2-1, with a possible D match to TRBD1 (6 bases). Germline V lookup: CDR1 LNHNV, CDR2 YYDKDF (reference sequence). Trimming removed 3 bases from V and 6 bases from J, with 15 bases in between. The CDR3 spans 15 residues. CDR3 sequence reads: CATSRQGTTVNEQFF. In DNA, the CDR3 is TGTGCCACCAGCAGGCAGGGGACAACGGTCAATGAGCAGTTCTTC. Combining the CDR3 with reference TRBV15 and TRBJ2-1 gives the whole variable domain DAMVIQNPRYQVTQFGKPVTLSCSQTLNHNVMYWYQQKSSQAPKLLFHYYDKDFNNEADTPDNFQSRRPNTSFCFLDIRSPGLGDTAMYLCATSRQGTTVNEQFFGPGTRLTVL.

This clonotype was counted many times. CDR3 DNA sequence: TGTGCCAGCAGTGCTATGAGGTCTATGGGAGGCTACACCTTC. Protein product: CASSAMRSMGGYTF. The chain employs TRBV12-3 or TRBV12-4 and TRBJ1-2, with D hard to call. The CDR3 contains 14 residues. V lost 5 bases, J lost 8 bases, and 18 bases lay in between.

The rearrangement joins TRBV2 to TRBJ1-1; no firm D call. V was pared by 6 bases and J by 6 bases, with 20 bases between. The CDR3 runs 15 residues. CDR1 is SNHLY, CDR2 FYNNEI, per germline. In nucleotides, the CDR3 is TGTGCCAGCAGGCCGGCAGCAGTGAGGATCCCTGAAGCTTTCTTT. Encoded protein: CASRPAAVRIPEAFF.

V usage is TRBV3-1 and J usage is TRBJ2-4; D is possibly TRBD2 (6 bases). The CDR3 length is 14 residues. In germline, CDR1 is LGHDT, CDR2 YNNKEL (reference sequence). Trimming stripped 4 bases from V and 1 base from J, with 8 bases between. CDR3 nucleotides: TGTGCCAGCAGCCGGGACTTCGCCAAAAACATTCAGTACTTC. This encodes CASSRDFAKNIQYF.

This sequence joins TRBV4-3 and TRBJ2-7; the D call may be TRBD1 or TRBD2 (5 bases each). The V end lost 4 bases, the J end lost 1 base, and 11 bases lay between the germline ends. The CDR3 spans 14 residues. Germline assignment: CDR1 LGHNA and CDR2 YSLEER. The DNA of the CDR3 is TGCGCCAGCAGCCGAGACGAGGGGTCCTACGAGCAGTACTTC. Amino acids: CASSRDEGSYEQYF.

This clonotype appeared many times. The chain's CDR3 is CASSDPGAGEKLFF. Written as DNA, the CDR3 is TGTGCCAGCAGTGATCCCGGGGCTGGTGAAAAACTGTTTTTT. The chain recombines TRBV2 with TRBJ1-4; possible D gene TRBD1, 5 bases. The CDR3 contains 14 residues. V lost 3 bases and J lost 7, with 12 bases in between. Germline CDR1 reads SNHLY; CDR2 reads FYNNEI.

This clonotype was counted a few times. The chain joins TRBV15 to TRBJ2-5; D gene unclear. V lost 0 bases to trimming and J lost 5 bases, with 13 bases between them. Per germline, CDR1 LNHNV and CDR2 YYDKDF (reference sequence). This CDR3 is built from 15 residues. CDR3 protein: CATSRDMARQETQYF. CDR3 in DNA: TGTGCCACCAGCAGAGATATGGCCCGCCAGGAGACCCAGTACTTC.

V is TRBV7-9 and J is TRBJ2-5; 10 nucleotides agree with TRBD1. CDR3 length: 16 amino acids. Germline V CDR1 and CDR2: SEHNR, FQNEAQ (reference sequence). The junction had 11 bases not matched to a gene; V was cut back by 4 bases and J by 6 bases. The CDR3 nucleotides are TGTGCCAGCAGCTCTTCGACAGGGGGCGTGGTGAAGACCCAGTACTTC. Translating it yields CASSSSTGGVVKTQYF.